This is a list of T cell receptor beta chains from one sample in a study of spatial heterogeneity in lung cancer. In TCRdb, the 5' RACE reads were re-called with MiXCR into one record per CDR3 protein. The data contain around 19,000 distinct CDR3 sequences, about a fifth of them singletons. Sequenced here: PBMCs, sampled at surgery. The receptors stem from a female donor with early-stage non-small cell lung cancer. Each CDR3 is given with its conserved first and last residue. D genes are given only for firm matches. Only some rows state a clone size, as once, few, many or a class for expanded clones.

j_call,v_call,clone_size,d_call,cdr3_nt,cdr3_aa
TRBJ2-7,TRBV20-1,many,TRBD2,TGCAGTGCTAGAGACCCGGGAGGGCCGGACGAGCAGTACTTC,CSARDPGGPDEQYF
TRBJ2-7,TRBV3-1,many,-,TGTGCCAGCAGCCCGCCCTACGAGCAGTACTTC,CASSPPYEQYF
TRBJ1-2,TRBV12-3/TRBV12-4,-,TRBD1,TGTGCCAGCACCAACCGGGACAGGGGTGGCTACACCTTC,CASTNRDRGGYTF
TRBJ2-5,TRBV4-3,many,TRBD1,TGCGCCAGCAGCCAGCAAATCGGACAGGGTTCAGAGACCCAGTACTTC,CASSQQIGQGSETQYF
TRBJ1-1,TRBV6-6,few,TRBD1,TGTGCCAGCAGGGGCCGGACAGGGGAAGACACTGAAGCTTTCTTT,CASRGRTGEDTEAFF
TRBJ2-1,TRBV7-2,many,TRBD2,TGTGCCAGCAGCTTAGTCGCGGGAGTTGTTGATGAGCAGTTCTTC,CASSLVAGVVDEQFF
TRBJ2-1,TRBV28,many,-,TGTGCCAGCAGCTCGCGGGGTACCCCCCCCAATGAGCAGTTCTTC,CASSSRGTPPNEQFF
TRBJ1-2,TRBV5-1,many,-,TGCGCCAGCAGCTTGTGGGGGCTTGACTATGGCTACACCTTC,CASSLWGLDYGYTF
TRBJ1-2,TRBV2,few,TRBD1,TGTGCCAGCAGCCGGGACAGCGGAGGTGGCTACACCTTC,CASSRDSGGGYTF
TRBJ2-5,TRBV7-8,medium-sized,-,TGTGCCAGCAGCTTAGGGTCCGGGTTCGGAGAGACCCAGTACTTC,CASSLGSGFGETQYF
TRBJ2-3,TRBV3-1,many,-,TGTGCCAGCAGCCCCCGGGTCGGCACAGATACGCAGTATTTT,CASSPRVGTDTQYF
TRBJ2-1,TRBV19,many,-,TGTGCCAGTAGTATAGCTCATGGGAATGAGCAGTTCTTC,CASSIAHGNEQFF
TRBJ2-3,TRBV29-1,many,-,TGCAGCGTTCATGGGGGTATCACAGATACGCAGTATTTT,CSVHGGITDTQYF
TRBJ2-5,TRBV29-1,many,TRBD2,TGCAGCGTCATTAGCGGGAGTTCCCATCAGACCCAGTACTTC,CSVISGSSHQTQYF
TRBJ2-4,TRBV21-1,-,-,TGTGCCAGCAGCAAAAGGGGGAGGACAGGGCTCCTCCGCGACTTC,CASSKRGRTGLLRDF
TRBJ2-3,TRBV25-1,few,-,TGTGCCAGCAGTGACGCCAGGGCTAACACAGATACGCAGTATTTT,CASSDARANTDTQYF
TRBJ2-3,TRBV7-2,many,-,TGTGCCAGCAGCGACGGGGGATATACGCAGTATTTT,CASSDGGYTQYF
TRBJ1-5,TRBV6-1,medium-sized,-,TGTGCCAGCAGTGAGTTCCCGACAGACGGCCAGCCCCAGCATTTT,CASSEFPTDGQPQHF
TRBJ2-1,TRBV2,many,-,TGTGCCAGCATGCGCGGTAGCTCCTACAATGAGCAGTTCTTC,CASMRGSSYNEQFF
TRBJ2-2,TRBV4-3,-,TRBD1,TGCGCCAGCAGCCAAGGACAGGGGCCAACCGGGGAGCTGTTTTTT,CASSQGQGPTGELFF
TRBJ2-7,TRBV6-5,many,-,TGTGCCAGCAGTTATGGGGGTACGGTCGAGCAGTACTTC,CASSYGGTVEQYF
TRBJ2-3,TRBV5-5,many,TRBD2,TGTGCCAGCAGCTTGTGGGCTAGCGGGAGCAGAACAGATACGCAGTATTTT,CASSLWASGSRTDTQYF
TRBJ1-5,TRBV7-2,many,-,TGTGCCAGCAGCTTAGCGTTGGGGGGGAATCAGCCCCAGCATTTT,CASSLALGGNQPQHF
TRBJ2-3,TRBV2,many,-,TGTGCCAGCAGTCCACGGTACACTAGCACAGATACGCAGTATTTT,CASSPRYTSTDTQYF
TRBJ2-7,TRBV20-1,many,-,TGCAGTGCTAGGAGTCCCTACTCCACCTACGAGCAGTACTTC,CSARSPYSTYEQYF
TRBJ2-3,TRBV7-9,-,-,TGTGCCAGCAGCTTAGATCTTAGATTCTCCACAGATACGCAGTATTTT,CASSLDLRFSTDTQYF
TRBJ2-1,TRBV12-5,many,-,TGTGCTAGTGGTTTGGTCAAGTACGGGCACAATGAGCAGTTCTTC,CASGLVKYGHNEQFF
TRBJ2-3,TRBV20-1,many,-,TGCAGTGCTAGAATAGCAGTCTCCTTCACAGATACGCAGTATTTT,CSARIAVSFTDTQYF
TRBJ2-7,TRBV21-1,-,-,TGTGCCAGCGAAAGTCTCAGGTACTGGCCCTACGAGCAGTACTTC,CASESLRYWPYEQYF
TRBJ2-1,TRBV11-2,medium-sized,-,TGTGCCAGCAGCCCCCGGACCCCGCGCTCCTCTGATGAGCAGTTCTTC,CASSPRTPRSSDEQFF
TRBJ2-7,TRBV18,medium-sized,TRBD1,TGTGCCAGCTCACCGGGACAGGGGGACGAGCAGTACTTC,CASSPGQGDEQYF
TRBJ2-7,TRBV27,many,TRBD2,TGTGCCAGCAGTCCGGGACTAGCGGGAGTCGAGCAGTACTTC,CASSPGLAGVEQYF
TRBJ1-1,TRBV25-1,-,-,TGTGCCAGCAGTGGGACTGAAGCTTTCTTT,CASSGTEAFF
TRBJ2-5,TRBV24-1,medium-sized,-,TGTGCCACCAGTCCCCAGGGGAAAGAGACCCAGTACTTC,CATSPQGKETQYF
TRBJ1-1,TRBV20-1,many,TRBD1,TGCAGTGCTAGAGAAGGGGGCTTTGACACTGAAGCTTTCTTT,CSAREGGFDTEAFF
TRBJ2-5,TRBV7-2,many,-,TGTGCCAGCAGCTTAGCTGAGACCCAGTACTTC,CASSLAETQYF
TRBJ2-3,TRBV12-3/TRBV12-4,many,TRBD2,TGTGCCAGCAGTTCGGGACTAGCGGGAACAGATACGCAGTATTTT,CASSSGLAGTDTQYF
TRBJ2-1,TRBV6-5,-,TRBD2,TGTGCCAGCAGTCTAGGACTAGCGGATTACAATGAGCAGTTCTTC,CASSLGLADYNEQFF
TRBJ2-1,TRBV4-3,-,-,TGCGCCAGCAGCCCCTTCTCAAGCGCCTCCTACAATGAGCAGTTCTTC,CASSPFSSASYNEQFF
TRBJ2-2,TRBV6-2/TRBV6-3,medium-sized,-,TGTGCCAGCAGTGGGGTGATGACCGGGGAGCTGTTTTTT,CASSGVMTGELFF
TRBJ2-3,TRBV4-3,many,-,TGCGCCAGCAGCCTAGGACTCGTAGATACGCAGTATTTT,CASSLGLVDTQYF
TRBJ2-7,TRBV7-2,many,TRBD2,TGTGCCAGCAGCCTACAGCAGACTAGCGTAGCCTACGAGCAGTACTTC,CASSLQQTSVAYEQYF
TRBJ2-1,TRBV7-9,many,TRBD2,TGTGCCAGTTGGACTAGCGGGAGACTTTACAATGAGCAGTTCTTC,CASWTSGRLYNEQFF
TRBJ2-7,TRBV30,many,-,TGTGCCCCAGGGGGGGACTACGAGCAGTACTTC,CAPGGDYEQYF
TRBJ2-7,TRBV6-5,medium-sized,-,TGTGCCAGCGGAAGACAGTTTATCTCCGAGCAGTACTTC,CASGRQFISEQYF
TRBJ1-6,TRBV5-4,-,TRBD1,TGTGCCAGCAGCCAAGGGGGCGAAGGGGGCCGTTCACCCCTCCACTTT,CASSQGGEGGRSPLHF
TRBJ2-2,TRBV11-3,many,-,TGTGCCAGCAGCTCGGGACTTTATACCGGGGAGCTGTTTTTT,CASSSGLYTGELFF
TRBJ2-4,TRBV30,many,-,TGTGCCTGGGGGTCCGGGGGCGCCAAAAACATTCAGTACTTC,CAWGSGGAKNIQYF
TRBJ2-2,TRBV7-8,medium-sized,TRBD2,TGTGCCAGCAGCTCAAGGACTAGCGGCCTCACCGGGGAGCTGTTTTTT,CASSSRTSGLTGELFF
TRBJ1-6,TRBV12-3/TRBV12-4,many,-,TGTGCCAGCAGCCCCTCTCGGCCTTATAATTCACCCCTCCACTTT,CASSPSRPYNSPLHF
TRBJ2-7,TRBV2,many,TRBD2,TGTGCCAGCAGTGATCCACGGACTAGCCTCTTCTTC,CASSDPRTSLFF
TRBJ1-3,TRBV12-3/TRBV12-4,many,TRBD1,TGTGCCAGCAGGGGACAGGGCTCATCTGGAAACACCATATATTTT,CASRGQGSSGNTIYF
TRBJ2-7,TRBV29-1,many,-,TGCAGCGCAAGACGGCCCGGAGAGCAGTACTTC,CSARRPGEQYF
TRBJ2-1,TRBV19,many,-,TGTGCCAGTAGTTTACACAGGGAAAATGAGCAGTTCTTC,CASSLHRENEQFF
TRBJ2-3,TRBV27,-,-,TGTGCCAGCAGTTTTTCCCCAGATACGCAGTATTTT,CASSFSPDTQYF
TRBJ1-5,TRBV20-1,many,-,TGCAGTGCTAACGACCGGGCGGATCAGCCCCAGCATTTT,CSANDRADQPQHF
TRBJ2-1,TRBV18,medium-sized,TRBD1,TGTGCCAGCTCACCGGACAGGGGCAATGAGCAGTTCTTC,CASSPDRGNEQFF
TRBJ2-3,TRBV10-3,once,-,TGTGCCCCGTGGGGAGACTTCACAGATACGCAGTATTTT,CAPWGDFTDTQYF
TRBJ1-3,TRBV4-3,many,-,TGCGCCAGCAGCCAAGACCCCCCCGGGGCCTCTGGAAACACCATATATTTT,CASSQDPPGASGNTIYF